Below are 13 T cell receptor beta chains sequenced from a single sample in a study of yellow fever vaccine responses in identical twins. Each CDR3 protein is one row after TCRdb ran MiXCR on the RT-PCR reads. The table lists about 6,900 distinct CDR3 sequences, 84% of them singletons. Sequenced material: T cells from blood (PBMCs), unsorted or a sorted subset (not recorded which), taken before or after yellow fever vaccination (not recorded which). Receptors were obtained from a woman aged 18 to 35 who received the yellow fever vaccine.

Relative to its sample, this clonotype is large. V usage is TRBV7-9 and J usage is TRBJ2-2; D is possibly TRBD1 (5 bases). Trimming removed 9 bases at V and 5 bases at J, with 13 bases between. The CDR3 has 13 amino acids. The germline V gene has CDR1 SEHNR and CDR2 FQNEAQ (reference sequence). The CDR3 region is CASDEGATGELFF. The CDR3 bases are TGTGCCAGTGACGAAGGGGCGACCGGGGAGCTGTTTTTT. The full variable domain, completed using reference TRBV7-9 and TRBJ2-2, is DTGVSQNPRHKITKRGQNVTFRCDPISEHNRLYWYRQTLGQGPEFLTYFQNEAQLEKSRLLSDRFSAERPKGSFSTLEIQRTEQGDSAMYLCASDEGATGELFFGEGSRLTVL.

CDR3 sequence: CASSEPRLAGGLPSSYNEQFF. The CDR3 coding sequence is TGCGCCAGCAGTGAGCCTCGACTAGCGGGAGGTCTACCGAGCTCCTACAATGAGCAGTTCTTC. J is TRBJ2-1 and V is TRBV10-1, with 13 bases identical to TRBD2. The length of the CDR3 is 21 residues. Germline V lookup: CDR1 WNHNN, CDR2 SYGVQD (reference sequence). With V trimmed by 2 bases and J by 0 bases, 13 bases remained unmatched.

The chain recombines TRBV2 with TRBJ2-3; the D gene is possibly TRBD2 (5 bases). The CDR3 extends over 13 amino acids. Germline values: CDR1 SNHLY, CDR2 FYNNEI. Trimming left V 3 bases short and J 3 bases short, with 7 bases between. The CDR3, as DNA: TGTGCCAGCAGTGAGAGGGAGACAGATACGCAGTATTTT. Protein sequence: CASSERETDTQYF.

The chain employs TRBV7-3 and TRBJ2-7; D might be TRBD1 (6 bases). This CDR3 has 13 residues. Germline values: CDR1 SGHTA, CDR2 FQGTGA. Deletions cut 5 bases from V and 3 bases from J, with 11 bases between. In DNA, the CDR3 is TGTGCCAGCAGCGGGACAAGGAACTACGAGCAGTACTTC. Protein product: CASSGTRNYEQYF.

CDR3 region: CSVFEGGGEQYF. In DNA form, the CDR3 reads TGCAGCGTTTTCGAGGGGGGGGGCGAGCAGTACTTC. This chain joins TRBV29-1 and TRBJ2-7; weak D call: TRBD2 (7 bases). The CDR3 is 12 amino acids. Looked up from germline, CDR1 is SQVTM and CDR2 is ANQGSEA. The V end lost 5 bases, the J end lost 6 bases, and 14 bases lay between the germline ends.

This chain uses TRBV3-1 with TRBJ2-1; unclear D gene. The V end was cut by 0 bases, the J end by 0 bases, with 12 bases between. This CDR3 has 17 amino acids. Germline loops: CDR1 LGHDT, CDR2 YNNKEL (reference sequence). CDR3 sequence reads: CASSQDGYGSSYNEQFF. The CDR3 DNA reads TGTGCCAGCAGCCAAGATGGCTACGGTAGCTCCTACAATGAGCAGTTCTTC.

The rearrangement links TRBV10-3 to TRBJ1-6; no firm D call. The CDR3 has 15 amino acids. Looked up from germline, CDR1 is ENHRY and CDR2 is SYGVKD. Trimming pared 2 bases from V and 3 bases from J, leaving 8 bases between. The CDR3, as DNA: TGTGCCATCAGTGAGGTCGTAGACTATAATTCACCCCTCCACTTT. Protein sequence: CAISEVVDYNSPLHF.

The V and J genes are TRBV5-6 and TRBJ2-1, with 11 nucleotides matching TRBD2. Per germline, CDR1 SGHDT and CDR2 YYEEEE. The J segment lost 7 bases and the V segment lost 4 bases, leaving 1 base of the junction unmatched. The CDR3 has 13 residues. This CDR3 reads CASSTSGRNEQFF. The CDR3, as DNA: TGTGCCAGCAGCACTAGCGGGAGAAATGAGCAGTTCTTC.

The CDR3, as DNA: TGTGCCAGCAGCCACCCCAAAGGAGCCCTACACGCTGAGCAGTTCTTC. Amino acid sequence: CASSHPKGALHAEQFF. The V gene is TRBV14, the J gene TRBJ2-1; D remains ambiguous. V dropped 3 bases and J dropped 9 bases, with 21 bases sitting between them. The CDR3 is 16 amino acids. The germline V gene encodes CDR1 SGHDN and CDR2 FVKESK.

The chain combines TRBV11-3 with TRBJ2-6; TRBD1 matches at 7 bases. Germline values: CDR1 SGHNT, CDR2 YENEEA. V shed 5 bases, J shed 2 bases, and the junction held 3 bases outside the gene matches. The CDR3 is 15 residues long. In nucleotides, the CDR3 is TGTGCCAGCAGCCCTACAGGGGCTGGGGCCAACGTCCTGACTTTC. Encoded protein: CASSPTGAGANVLTF.

The genes are TRBV29-1 and TRBJ2-5; tentative D call: TRBD2 (6 bases). The CDR3 extends over 16 amino acids. Germline assignment: CDR1 SQVTM and CDR2 ANQGSEA. V shed 5 bases and J shed 0 bases, with 19 bases lying between them. The DNA of the CDR3 is TGCAGCGTTACCTACTCGGGGGTAGCGGACCAAGAGACCCAGTACTTC. As protein: CSVTYSGVADQETQYF.

This clonotype was observed a few times. This chain connects TRBV4-1 to TRBJ1-1, with D unresolved. Trimming shortened V by 1 base and J by 1 base, and 4 bases separated the two germline ends. CDR3 size: 13 residues. Germline V gives CDR1 MGHRA, CDR2 YSYEKL. The CDR3: CASSQGGNTEAFF. DNA of the CDR3: TGCGCCAGCAGCCAAGGCGGGAACACTGAAGCTTTCTTT.

The rearrangement joins TRBV11-3 to TRBJ2-7, with TRBD1 as a possible D gene (6 bases). Germline assignment: CDR1 SGHNT and CDR2 YENEEA. Trimming took off 5 bases at V and 5 bases at J, with 16 bases between the two ends. This CDR3 is 14 amino acids long. The CDR3 nucleotides are TGTGCCAGCAGCGGAGATGCGACAGGTCACGAGCAGTACTTC. Translating gives CASSGDATGHEQYF. The variable domain in full, completed from reference TRBV11-3 and TRBJ2-7, reads EAGVVQSPRYKIIEKKQPVAFWCNPISGHNTLYWYLQNLGQGPELLIRYENEEAVDDSQLPKDRFSAERLKGVDSTLKIQPAELGDSAVYLCASSGDATGHEQYFGPGTRLTVT.